The clone carrying this T cell receptor (beta chain) appeared many times. V was clipped by 4 bases and J by 0 bases; unmatched bases: 11. Germline V gene sequence: CDR1 SGHVS, CDR2 FQNEAQ. The CDR3 totals 19 residues. This specimen belongs to a study of T cells in Graves' hyperthyroidism and ophthalmopathy. Across 18 months, stable Graves' hyperthyroidism was marked by no progression to ophthalmopathy. The study excluded patients with uncontrolled infection, other autoimmune disease, pregnancy or lactation. RNA transcripts provided the source from which TCR beta CDR3 regions were amplified. The TCR CDR3 was amplified in a first-round RT-PCR using the HTBI primer set. TCRdb re-analysed the multiplex PCR reads in MiXCR, keeping a single row per CDR3 protein. The table includes about 690,000 distinct CDR3 sequences, 17% detected once.

The sequenced sample was blood. This TCR was recovered from a man aged 45-65 years with Graves' hyperthyroidism. The rearrangement links TRBV7-8 to TRBJ2-1; TRBD2 aligns across 11 bases. In nucleotides, the CDR3 is TGTGCCAGCAGCTCGAACTTAATGGGACTAGCGGACTCCTACAATGAGCAGTTCTTC. Encoded protein: CASSSNLMGLADSYNEQFF.